These T cell receptor beta chains were read from a single sample in a study of early T cells in non-severe SARS-CoV-2 infection. Each CDR3 protein gets one entry after TCRdb re-called the 5' RACE reads with MiXCR. The sample records 50,000 to 60,000 distinct CDR3 sequences, roughly a tenth being singletons. The sequenced material came from whole blood. These receptor sequences come from an adult who was a healthcare worker with PCR-confirmed SARS-CoV-2 infection or an uninfected control (not recorded which). The CDR3 runs from the conserved cysteine through the conserved F or W. D genes are given only for firm matches. Some rows mark clone size as missing; the rest say once, few, many or name a class of expanded clone.

D gene,clone size,V gene,J gene,CDR3 protein,CDR3 DNA
.,many,TRBV9,TRBJ2-3,CASSVTGLTDTQYF,TGTGCCAGCAGCGTAACAGGCCTAACAGATACGCAGTATTTT
.,many,TRBV5-1,TRBJ1-5,CASSLFLDQPQHF,TGCGCCAGCAGCTTGTTCCTGGATCAGCCCCAGCATTTT
TRBD1,many,TRBV7-9,TRBJ2-7,CASSNGQVRWEQYF,TGTGCCAGCAGCAACGGACAGGTACGGTGGGAGCAGTACTTC
.,many,TRBV7-7,TRBJ2-2,CASSPGYTFGELFF,TGTGCCAGCAGCCCGGGGTATACCTTCGGGGAGCTGTTTTTT
.,few,TRBV29-1,TRBJ1-2,CSVVEAPPAGYGYTF,TGCAGCGTTGTGGAGGCACCCCCTGCGGGGTATGGCTACACCTTC
.,many,TRBV7-6,TRBJ2-3,CASSRITDTQYF,TGTGCCAGCAGCCGCATTACAGATACGCAGTATTTT
.,many,TRBV11-2,TRBJ2-1,CASSGPPKDSNEQFF,TGTGCCAGCAGCGGTCCCCCGAAGGACAGCAATGAGCAGTTCTTC
TRBD1,few,TRBV30,TRBJ1-1,CAWDLGTGIPEVFF,TGTGCCTGGGATCTCGGGACAGGGATACCTGAAGTTTTCTTT
.,.,TRBV5-1,TRBJ1-5,CASSLGESQPQHF,TGCGCCAGCAGCTTGGGCGAATCCCAGCCCCAGCATTTT
.,many,TRBV20-1,TRBJ2-5,CSARESRTRETQYF,TGCAGTGCTAGAGAGTCCCGGACTCGAGAGACCCAGTACTTC
TRBD1,many,TRBV12-3/TRBV12-4,TRBJ2-3,CASSLQGPDTQYF,TGTGCCAGCAGCCTACAGGGGCCAGATACGCAGTATTTT
.,.,TRBV6-5,TRBJ2-3,CASSSREGTDTQYF,TGTGCCAGCAGTTCCAGGGAAGGGACAGATACGCAGTATTTT
TRBD2,.,TRBV5-1,TRBJ2-7,CASSPAGGMYEQYF,TGCGCCAGCAGCCCGGCGGGGGGGATGTACGAGCAGTACTTC
TRBD1,few,TRBV18,TRBJ1-1,CASQTGNGNEAFF,TGTGCCAGCCAGACAGGGAATGGGAATGAAGCTTTCTTT
TRBD2,few,TRBV5-1,TRBJ2-1,CASRMGLAGYNEQFF,TGCGCCAGCAGGATGGGACTAGCGGGATACAATGAGCAGTTCTTC
.,few,TRBV6-6,TRBJ1-1,CASSPMTNTEAFF,TGTGCCAGCAGTCCGATGACGAACACTGAAGCTTTCTTT
.,many,TRBV10-3,TRBJ2-3,CAISVGASRTDTQYF,TGTGCCATCAGTGTTGGGGCGTCTCGCACAGATACGCAGTATTTT
TRBD1,few,TRBV27,TRBJ1-4,CASSLWDSPLKLFF,TGTGCCAGCAGTTTGTGGGACAGCCCACTAAAACTGTTTTTT
.,few,TRBV29-1,TRBJ2-1,CSGGHGASYNEQFF,TGCAGCGGGGGGCACGGGGCCTCCTACAATGAGCAGTTCTTC
.,many,TRBV12-3/TRBV12-4,TRBJ1-2,CASTLSELEGYTF,TGTGCCAGCACCCTGAGTGAGCTGGAAGGCTACACCTTC
.,.,TRBV12-5,TRBJ1-1,CASGPGGNTEAFF,TGTGCTAGTGGTCCCGGGGGGAACACTGAAGCTTTCTTT
TRBD2,.,TRBV4-1,TRBJ2-3,CASAGGAGTDTQYF,TGCGCCAGTGCGGGGGGGGCTGGCACAGATACGCAGTATTTT
.,.,TRBV19,TRBJ2-3,CASSIGQTTDTQYF,TGTGCCAGTAGTATAGGACAGACCACAGATACGCAGTATTTT
TRBD2,many,TRBV19,TRBJ2-1,CASSISLGRGGRNEQFF,TGTGCCAGTAGTATCTCCCTGGGGCGGGGGGGCCGAAATGAGCAGTTCTTC
.,few,TRBV1,TRBJ2-3,CTSSQDRRKRGRDTQYF,TGCACCAGCAGCCAAGATCGGCGGAAACGGGGCCGAGATACGCAGTATTTT
.,many,TRBV2,TRBJ1-2,CASSEGTDVNYGYTF,TGTGCCAGCAGTGAAGGGACAGACGTCAACTATGGCTACACCTTC